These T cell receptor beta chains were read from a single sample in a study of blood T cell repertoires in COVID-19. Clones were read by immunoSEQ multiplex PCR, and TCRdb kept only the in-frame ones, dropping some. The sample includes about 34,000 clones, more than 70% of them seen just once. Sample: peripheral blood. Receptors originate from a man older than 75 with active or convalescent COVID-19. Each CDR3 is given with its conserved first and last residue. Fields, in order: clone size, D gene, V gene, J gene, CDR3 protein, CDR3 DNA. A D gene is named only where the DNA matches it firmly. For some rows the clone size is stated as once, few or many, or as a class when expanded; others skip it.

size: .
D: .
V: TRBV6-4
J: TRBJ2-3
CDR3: CASRLTGYSDTQYF
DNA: TGTGCCAGCAGACTAACAGGGTACTCAGATACGCAGTATTTT

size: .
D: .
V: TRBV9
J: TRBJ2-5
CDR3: CASSAPEVETQYF
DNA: TGTGCCAGCAGCGCCCCCGAGGTCGAGACCCAGTACTTC

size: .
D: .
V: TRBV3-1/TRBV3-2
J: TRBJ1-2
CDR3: CASSQAAGRHYGYTF
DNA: TGTGCCAGCAGCCAAGCTGCGGGGCGACACTATGGCTACACCTTC

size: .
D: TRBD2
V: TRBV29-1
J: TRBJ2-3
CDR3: CSALRLAGSLQPSTQYF
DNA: TGCAGCGCTTTGAGACTAGCGGGATCTCTGCAACCGTCTACGCAGTATTTT

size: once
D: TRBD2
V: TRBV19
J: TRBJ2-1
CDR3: CASSASGSSYNEQFF
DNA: TGTGCCAGTAGCGCTAGCGGGAGCTCCTACAATGAGCAGTTCTTC

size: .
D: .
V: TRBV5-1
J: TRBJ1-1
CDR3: CASSPGSGDLAFF
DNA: TGCGCCAGCAGCCCGGGGTCAGGGGATCTCGCTTTCTTT

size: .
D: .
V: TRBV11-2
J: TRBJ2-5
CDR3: CASSLGGGQSQTQYF
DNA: TGTGCCAGCAGCTTAGGGGGGGGACAATCTCAGACCCAGTACTTC

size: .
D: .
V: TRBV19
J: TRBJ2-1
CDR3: CASSYRAEYYNEQFF
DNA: TGTGCCAGTAGCTACAGGGCTGAGTACTACAATGAGCAGTTCTTC

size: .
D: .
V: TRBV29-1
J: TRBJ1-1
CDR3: CSVVGPAGNTEAFF
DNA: TGCAGCGTTGTGGGTCCGGCGGGTAACACTGAAGCTTTCTTT

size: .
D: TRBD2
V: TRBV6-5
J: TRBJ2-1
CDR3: CASSYSGLAYYNEQFF
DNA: TGTGCCAGCAGTTACTCGGGACTAGCCTACTACAATGAGCAGTTCTTC

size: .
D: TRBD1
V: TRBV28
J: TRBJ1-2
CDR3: CASRVGQGEGYTF
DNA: TGTGCCAGCAGGGTGGGACAGGGTGAAGGCTACACCTTC

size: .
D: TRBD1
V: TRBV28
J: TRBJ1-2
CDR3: CATRVGQNYGYTF
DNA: TGTGCCACCCGTGTGGGACAGAACTATGGCTACACCTTC

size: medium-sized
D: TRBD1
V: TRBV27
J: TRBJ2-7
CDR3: CASSFQGQGYEQYF
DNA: TGTGCCAGCAGTTTCCAGGGACAGGGTTACGAGCAGTACTTC

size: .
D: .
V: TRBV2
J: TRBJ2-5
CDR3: CASSADRVGEGETQYF
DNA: TGTGCCAGCAGTGCCGACCGGGTGGGAGAGGGAGAGACCCAGTACTTC

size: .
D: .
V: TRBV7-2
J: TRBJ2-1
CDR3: CASSSGPNNEQFF
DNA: TGTGCCAGCAGCTCTGGGCCAAACAATGAGCAGTTCTTC

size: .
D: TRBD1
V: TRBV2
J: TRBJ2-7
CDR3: CASSPGQGTYEQYF
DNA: TGTGCCAGCAGTCCGGGACAGGGGACCTACGAGCAGTACTTC

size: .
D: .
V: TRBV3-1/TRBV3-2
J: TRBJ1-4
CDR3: CASIKPGVEKLFF
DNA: TGTGCCAGCATCAAACCGGGGGTTGAAAAACTGTTTTTT

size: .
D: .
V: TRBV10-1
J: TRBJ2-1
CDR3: CASPGTTNEQFF
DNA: TGCGCCAGCCCCGGGACAACCAATGAGCAGTTCTTC

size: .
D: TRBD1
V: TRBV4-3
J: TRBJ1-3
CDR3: CASSQSHPGTGAGNTIYF
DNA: TGCGCCAGCAGCCAAAGTCATCCCGGGACAGGGGCTGGAAACACCATATATTTT

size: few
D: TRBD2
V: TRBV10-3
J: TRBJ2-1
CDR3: CAPPLGGIDNEQFF
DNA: TGTGCCCCCCCCCTGGGGGGGATTGACAATGAGCAGTTCTTC

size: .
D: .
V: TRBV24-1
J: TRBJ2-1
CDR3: CATRKGGADYNEQFF
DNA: TGTGCCACCAGAAAAGGGGGGGCGGATTACAATGAGCAGTTCTTC

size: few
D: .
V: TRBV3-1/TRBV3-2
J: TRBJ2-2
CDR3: CASSASEGAGELFF
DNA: TGTGCCAGCAGCGCCTCCGAGGGGGCCGGGGAGCTGTTTTTT

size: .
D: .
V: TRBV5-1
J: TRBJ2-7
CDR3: CASSLSPAASSYEQYF
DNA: TGCGCCAGCAGCTTGTCCCCAGCGGCGAGCTCCTACGAGCAGTACTTC

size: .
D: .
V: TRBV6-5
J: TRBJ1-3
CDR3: CASRISSGNTIYF
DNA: TGTGCCAGCAGGATTAGCTCTGGAAACACCATATATTTT

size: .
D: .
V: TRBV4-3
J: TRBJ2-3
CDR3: CASSQNSQGPTDTQYF
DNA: TGCGCCAGCAGCCAAAACTCTCAGGGCCCCACAGATACGCAGTATTTT

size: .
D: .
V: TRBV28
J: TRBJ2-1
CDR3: CASSPDNVWGNEQFF
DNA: TGTGCCAGCAGTCCGGACAACGTGTGGGGCAATGAGCAGTTCTTC